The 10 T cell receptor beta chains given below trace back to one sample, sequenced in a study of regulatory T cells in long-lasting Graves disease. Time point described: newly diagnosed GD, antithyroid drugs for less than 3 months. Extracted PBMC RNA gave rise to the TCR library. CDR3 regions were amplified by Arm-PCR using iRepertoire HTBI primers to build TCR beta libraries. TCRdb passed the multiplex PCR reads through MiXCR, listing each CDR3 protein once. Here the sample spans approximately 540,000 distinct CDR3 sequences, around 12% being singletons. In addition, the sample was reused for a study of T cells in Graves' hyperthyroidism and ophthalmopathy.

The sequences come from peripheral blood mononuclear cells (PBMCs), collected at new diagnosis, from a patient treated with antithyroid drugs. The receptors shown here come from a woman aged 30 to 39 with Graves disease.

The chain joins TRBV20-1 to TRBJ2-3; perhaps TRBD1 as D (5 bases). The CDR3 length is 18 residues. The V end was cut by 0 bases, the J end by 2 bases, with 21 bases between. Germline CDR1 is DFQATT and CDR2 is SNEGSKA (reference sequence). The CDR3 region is CSARDLFSREGVTDTQYF. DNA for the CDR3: TGCAGTGCTAGAGATCTATTTAGCAGGGAAGGGGTCACAGATACGCAGTATTTT.

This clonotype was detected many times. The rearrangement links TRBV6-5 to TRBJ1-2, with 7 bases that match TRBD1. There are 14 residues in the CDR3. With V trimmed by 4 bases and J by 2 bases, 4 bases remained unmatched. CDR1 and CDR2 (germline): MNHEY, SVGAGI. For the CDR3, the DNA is TGTGCCAGCAGTTCGACAGGGTTAAACTATGGCTACACCTTC. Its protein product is CASSSTGLNYGYTF.

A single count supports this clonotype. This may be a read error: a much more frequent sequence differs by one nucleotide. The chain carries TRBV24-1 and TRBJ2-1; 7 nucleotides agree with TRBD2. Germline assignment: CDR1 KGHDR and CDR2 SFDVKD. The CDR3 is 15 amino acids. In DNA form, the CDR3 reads TGTGCCACCGGTGATTACGGGGGGACCAACAATGAGCAGTTCTTC. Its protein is CATGDYGGTNNEQFF.

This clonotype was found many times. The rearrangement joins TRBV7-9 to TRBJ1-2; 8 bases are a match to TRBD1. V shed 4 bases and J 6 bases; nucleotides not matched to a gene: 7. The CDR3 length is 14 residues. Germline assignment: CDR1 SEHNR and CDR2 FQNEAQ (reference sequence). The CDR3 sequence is CASSSLTGGHGYTF. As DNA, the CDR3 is TGTGCCAGCAGCTCCCTTACAGGGGGGCATGGCTACACCTTC.

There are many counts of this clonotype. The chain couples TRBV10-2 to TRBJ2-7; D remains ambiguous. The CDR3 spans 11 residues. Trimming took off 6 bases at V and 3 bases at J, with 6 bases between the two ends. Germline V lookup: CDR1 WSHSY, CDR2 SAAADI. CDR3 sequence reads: CASSGRYEQYF. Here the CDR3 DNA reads TGCGCCAGCAGCGGGCGCTACGAGCAGTACTTC.

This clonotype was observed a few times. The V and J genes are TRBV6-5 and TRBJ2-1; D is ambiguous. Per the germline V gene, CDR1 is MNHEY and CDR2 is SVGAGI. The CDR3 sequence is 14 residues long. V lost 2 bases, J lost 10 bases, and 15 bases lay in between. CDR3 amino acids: CASSYPFLGSEQFF. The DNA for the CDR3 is TGTGCCAGCAGTTACCCCTTTCTTGGGTCCGAGCAGTTCTTC.

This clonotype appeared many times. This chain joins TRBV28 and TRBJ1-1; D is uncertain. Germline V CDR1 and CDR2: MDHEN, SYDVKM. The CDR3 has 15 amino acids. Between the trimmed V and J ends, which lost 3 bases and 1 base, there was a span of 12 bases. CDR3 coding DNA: TGTGCCAGCAGTTTTTTGGGAAACCGGAACACTGAAGCTTTCTTT. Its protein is CASSFLGNRNTEAFF.

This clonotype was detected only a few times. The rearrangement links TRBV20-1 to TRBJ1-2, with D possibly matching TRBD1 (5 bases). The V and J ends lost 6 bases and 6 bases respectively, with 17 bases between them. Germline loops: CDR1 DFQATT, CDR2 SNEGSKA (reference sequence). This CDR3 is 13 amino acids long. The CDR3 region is CSASPMGGDGYTF. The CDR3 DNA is TGCAGTGCCAGTCCAATGGGGGGGGATGGCTACACCTTC.

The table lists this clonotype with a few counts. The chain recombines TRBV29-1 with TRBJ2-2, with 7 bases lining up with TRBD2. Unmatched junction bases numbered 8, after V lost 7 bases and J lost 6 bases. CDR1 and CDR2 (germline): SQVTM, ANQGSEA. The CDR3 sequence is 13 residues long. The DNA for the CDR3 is TGCAGCGAAAGGACTAGAAGGTCCGGGGAGCTGTTTTTT. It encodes CSERTRRSGELFF.

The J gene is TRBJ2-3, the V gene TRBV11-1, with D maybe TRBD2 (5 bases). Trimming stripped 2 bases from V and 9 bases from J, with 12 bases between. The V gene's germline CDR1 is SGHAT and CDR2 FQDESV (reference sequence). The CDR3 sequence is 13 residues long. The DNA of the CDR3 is TGTGCCAGCAGCTTATGGACCCCGGGGACGCAGTATTTT. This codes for CASSLWTPGTQYF. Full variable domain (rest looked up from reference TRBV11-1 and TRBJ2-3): EAEVAQSPRYKITEKSQAVAFWCDPISGHATLYWYRQILGQGPELLVQFQDESVVDDSQLPKDRFSAERLKGVDSTLKIQPAELGDSAMYLCASSLWTPGTQYFGPGTRLTVL.